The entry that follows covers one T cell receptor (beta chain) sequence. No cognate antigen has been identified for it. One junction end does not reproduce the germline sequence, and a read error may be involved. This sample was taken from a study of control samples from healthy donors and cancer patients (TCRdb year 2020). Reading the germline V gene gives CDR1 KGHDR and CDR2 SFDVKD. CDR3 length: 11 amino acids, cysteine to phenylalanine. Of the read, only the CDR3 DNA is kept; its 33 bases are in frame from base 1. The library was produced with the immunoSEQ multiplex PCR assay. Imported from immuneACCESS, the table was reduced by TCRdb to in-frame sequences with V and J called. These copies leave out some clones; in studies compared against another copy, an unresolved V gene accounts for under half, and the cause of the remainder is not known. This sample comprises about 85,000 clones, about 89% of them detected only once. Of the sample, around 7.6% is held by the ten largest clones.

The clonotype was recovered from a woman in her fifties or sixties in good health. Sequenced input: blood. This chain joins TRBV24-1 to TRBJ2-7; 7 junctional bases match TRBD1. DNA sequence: TGTGCCACCAGTGATTGGGTGGACAGGTTATTC. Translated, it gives CATSDWVDRLF.